Listed below are T cell receptor beta chains from one sample, sequenced in a study of shared clonotypes between healthy human individuals. This table comes from immunoSEQ multiplex PCR, and its TCRdb copy is limited to in-frame clones, with some not included. The sample lists about 520,000 clones, roughly 95% occurring once. Sequencing was done on a sample of naive CD4+ T cells sorted from blood. The receptors were sampled from a woman between 25 and 40 years old in good health. Both conserved end residues are part of each CDR3. The D gene is left open where the match is weak. Size tells how often a clone was seen (once, few, many) or the class of an expanded clone, and some rows leave it out.

d_gene | abundance | j_gene | v_gene | CDR3aa | CDR3nt
TRBD2 | once | TRBJ2-7 | TRBV2 | CASKETVSSGSRGSYEQYF | TGTGCCAGCAAAGAAACGGTCTCTAGCGGGAGCCGAGGCTCCTACGAGCAGTACTTC
TRBD2 | . | TRBJ2-1 | TRBV30 | CAWGNSGRRLYEQFF | TGTGCCTGGGGGAATAGCGGGAGAAGGTTATATGAGCAGTTCTTC
TRBD2 | few | TRBJ2-1 | TRBV9 | CASSTAGKVYNEQFF | TGTGCCAGCAGCACAGCGGGAAAGGTCTACAATGAGCAGTTCTTC
TRBD1 | . | TRBJ1-2 | TRBV28 | CASRLRQGRHLYGYTF | TGTGCCAGCAGGCTTCGACAGGGAAGACACCTCTATGGCTACACCTTC
. | . | TRBJ1-1 | TRBV28 | CASSLFGVGAFF | TGTGCCAGCAGTTTATTCGGGGTGGGAGCTTTCTTT
TRBD2 | . | TRBJ2-7 | TRBV6-5 | CASSQDLAGVNEQYF | TGTGCCAGCAGCCAGGATCTAGCGGGAGTCAACGAGCAGTACTTC
. | . | TRBJ2-7 | TRBV7-2 | CASSLGGVGTYEQYF | TGTGCCAGCAGCTTAGGGGGGGTCGGAACCTACGAGCAGTACTTC
. | . | TRBJ2-5 | TRBV19 | CASSATGPIDTQYF | TGTGCCAGTAGTGCGACAGGTCCCATAGATACCCAGTACTTC
TRBD1 | . | TRBJ1-5 | TRBV28 | CASSSYDRGGNQPQHF | TGTGCCAGCAGTTCGTATGACAGGGGTGGCAATCAGCCCCAGCATTTT
. | . | TRBJ1-4 | TRBV19 | CASRGFAEKLFF | TGTGCCAGTAGGGGCTTTGCGGAAAAACTGTTTTTT
TRBD1 | . | TRBJ2-7 | TRBV27 | CASSPNPGQATYEQYF | TGTGCCAGCAGTCCCAATCCGGGACAGGCCACCTACGAGCAGTACTTC
. | . | TRBJ1-2 | TRBV4-2 | CASSQDRVYGYTF | TGTGCCAGCAGCCAAGATCGGGTCTATGGCTACACCTTC
. | once | TRBJ2-1 | TRBV7-8 | CASSARRSGTYNEQFF | TGTGCCAGCAGCGCCAGGAGGTCGGGTACCTACAATGAGCAGTTCTTC
. | . | TRBJ1-4 | TRBV27 | CASSLTATANEKLFF | TGTGCCAGCAGTTTGACGGCGACTGCAAATGAAAAACTGTTTTTT
. | . | TRBJ2-2 | TRBV6-1 | CASSEIWKRELFF | TGTGCCAGCAGTGAAATCTGGAAGAGGGAGCTGTTTTTT
. | . | TRBJ2-7 | TRBV19 | CASSTGTSGRYEQYF | TGTGCCAGTAGTACCGGGACCTCGGGGCGCTACGAGCAGTACTTC
. | few | TRBJ1-1 | TRBV7-9 | CASSLFESEAFF | TGTGCCAGCAGCTTATTTGAGAGTGAAGCTTTCTTT
. | . | TRBJ2-7 | TRBV6-1 | CASIRPGDEQYF | TGTGCCAGCATCCGACCAGGGGACGAGCAGTACTTC
. | . | TRBJ1-1 | TRBV7-6 | CASSLAQGAEAFF | TGTGCCAGCAGCTTAGCGCAAGGGGCTGAAGCTTTCTTT
TRBD1 | . | TRBJ1-2 | TRBV28 | CASSSLPSFTGGYGYTF | TGTGCCAGCAGTTCCCTACCCTCTTTTACAGGGGGCTATGGCTACACCTTC
. | . | TRBJ1-1 | TRBV6-6 | CASSYEWGTEAFF | TGTGCCAGCAGTTACGAGTGGGGCACTGAAGCTTTCTTT
. | . | TRBJ2-7 | TRBV15 | CATSRDSGTYSSYEQYF | TGTGCCACCAGCAGAGATTCAGGGACTTACAGCTCCTACGAGCAGTACTTC
TRBD1 | . | TRBJ1-2 | TRBV29-1 | CSVTDRVNGYTF | TGCAGCGTCACCGACAGGGTGAATGGCTACACCTTC
TRBD1 | . | TRBJ1-1 | TRBV6-1 | CASSELTGVGTEAFF | TGTGCCAGCAGTGAATTAACAGGGGTTGGCACTGAAGCTTTCTTT
. | . | TRBJ2-5 | TRBV7-9 | CASSRSNRDVYQETQYF | TGTGCCAGCAGCCGCTCAAATCGGGACGTGTACCAAGAGACCCAGTACTTC
. | . | TRBJ2-2 | TRBV5-4 | CASSAGSSVTGELFF | TGTGCCAGCAGCGCGGGGTCTAGCGTAACCGGGGAGCTGTTTTTT
TRBD1 | once | TRBJ1-1 | TRBV10-3 | CAISFGQGPLVNTEAFF | TGTGCCATCTCCTTCGGACAGGGGCCGTTAGTGAACACTGAAGCTTTCTTT
TRBD2 | . | TRBJ2-1 | TRBV7-2 | CASSLAGTSVYNEQFF | TGTGCCAGCAGCTTGGCCGGGACTAGCGTTTACAATGAGCAGTTCTTC
TRBD2 | . | TRBJ2-5 | TRBV25-1 | CASSEQAGGWETQYF | TGTGCCAGCAGTGAACAAGCGGGAGGTTGGGAGACCCAGTACTTC
. | . | TRBJ2-2 | TRBV27 | CASSPRGPHTGELFF | TGTGCCAGCAGTCCGCGGGGGCCCCACACCGGGGAGCTGTTTTTT
. | . | TRBJ1-1 | TRBV7-6 | CASSFSRGTEAFF | TGTGCCAGCAGCTTTTCCCGGGGCACTGAAGCTTTCTTT
TRBD1 | . | TRBJ1-1 | TRBV2 | CASSSNRQGIDFF | TGTGCCAGCAGCTCCAACCGACAGGGCATCGATTTCTTT
TRBD1 | . | TRBJ1-5 | TRBV30 | CAWSDRGDQPQHF | TGTGCCTGGAGTGACAGGGGAGATCAGCCCCAGCATTTT
TRBD2 | . | TRBJ2-5 | TRBV5-1 | CASSWGLAGETQYF | TGCGCCAGCAGCTGGGGACTAGCGGGTGAGACCCAGTACTTC
. | . | TRBJ1-1 | TRBV28 | CASSTAGLTEAFF | TGTGCCAGCAGCACGGCCGGGTTGACTGAAGCTTTCTTT
. | few | TRBJ1-2 | TRBV18 | CASSPPRDFGYTF | TGTGCCAGCTCACCACCAAGGGACTTTGGCTACACCTTC
. | . | TRBJ2-3 | TRBV6-1 | CASSEVLNTDTQYF | TGTGCCAGCAGTGAAGTGCTAAACACAGATACGCAGTATTTT
. | . | TRBJ2-3 | TRBV19 | CASSIGDRLDTQYF | TGTGCCAGTAGTATAGGAGACAGACTAGATACGCAGTATTTT
. | . | TRBJ1-4 | TRBV6-6 | CASSLLRNEKLFF | TGTGCCAGCAGCCTTCTGCGGAATGAAAAACTGTTTTTT
TRBD2 | once | TRBJ2-7 | TRBV5-1 | CASSALASGDSYEQYF | TGCGCCAGCAGCGCCCTCGCTAGCGGGGATTCCTACGAGCAGTACTTC
. | . | TRBJ2-2 | TRBV11-2 | CASRGTGELFF | TGTGCCAGCAGGGGCACCGGGGAGCTGTTTTTT
. | . | TRBJ1-1 | TRBV18 | CASSPQGLSEAFF | TGTGCCAGCTCACCACAGGGATTGTCTGAAGCTTTCTTT
TRBD1 | . | TRBJ2-7 | TRBV28 | CASRIQGNSYEQYF | TGTGCCAGCAGGATACAGGGGAACTCCTACGAGCAGTACTTC
TRBD1 | few | TRBJ1-2 | TRBV2 | CASRGTGHGYTF | TGTGCCAGCAGGGGGACAGGGCACGGCTACACCTTC
. | . | TRBJ2-1 | TRBV5-1 | CASSTGLLYNEQFF | TGCGCCAGCAGCACCGGGCTGCTCTACAATGAGCAGTTCTTC
. | . | TRBJ2-3 | TRBV19 | CASTETTPLTDTQYF | TGTGCCAGCACTGAGACCACGCCGCTCACAGATACGCAGTATTTT
TRBD2 | . | TRBJ2-5 | TRBV19 | CASSEGSSGRETQYF | TGTGCCAGTAGTGAGGGTAGTAGCGGGAGAGAGACCCAGTACTTC
TRBD1 | . | TRBJ1-2 | TRBV18 | CASSVDREYGYTF | TGTGCCAGCTCGGTGGACAGGGAATATGGCTACACCTTC
. | . | TRBJ2-7 | TRBV28 | CASSDQPGFYEQYF | TGTGCCAGCAGCGACCAACCAGGGTTTTACGAGCAGTACTTC
TRBD1 | once | TRBJ2-5 | TRBV28 | CASSFFSGTGDGETQYF | TGTGCCAGCAGTTTTTTTTCCGGGACAGGGGACGGAGAGACCCAGTACTTC